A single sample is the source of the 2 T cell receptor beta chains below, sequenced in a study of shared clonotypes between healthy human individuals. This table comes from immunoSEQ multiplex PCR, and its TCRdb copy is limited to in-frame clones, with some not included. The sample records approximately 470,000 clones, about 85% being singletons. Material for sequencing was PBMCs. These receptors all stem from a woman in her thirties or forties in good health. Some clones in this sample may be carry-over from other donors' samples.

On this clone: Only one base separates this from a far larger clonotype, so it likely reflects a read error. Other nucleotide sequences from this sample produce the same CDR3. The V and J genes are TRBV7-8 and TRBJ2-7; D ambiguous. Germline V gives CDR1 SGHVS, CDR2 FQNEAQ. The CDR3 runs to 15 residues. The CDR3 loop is CASSFLRYSPYEQCF. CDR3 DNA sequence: TGTGCCAGCAGTTTCCTCCGCTACTCACCCTACGAGCAGTGCTTC.

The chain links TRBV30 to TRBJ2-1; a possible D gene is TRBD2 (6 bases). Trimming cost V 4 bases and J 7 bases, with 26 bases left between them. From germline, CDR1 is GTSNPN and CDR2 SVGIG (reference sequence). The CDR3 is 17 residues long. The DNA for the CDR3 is TGTGCCTGGACCAGCGAGAGACTAGGTCAATGGTTAAATGAGCAGTTCTTC. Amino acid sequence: CAWTSERLGQWLNEQFF.